The clone carrying this T cell receptor (beta chain) was seen a handful of times. The data were obtained in a study of CD8+ T cells in alopecia areata. Reverse transcribed after extraction, RNA yielded cDNA as the sequencing template. Clones were sequenced by immunoSEQ multiplex PCR, and TCRdb holds only the in-frame ones, with some missing. Of about 92,000 clones listed, roughly 47% are singletons. The V gene's germline CDR1 is LNHDA and CDR2 SQIVND (reference sequence). The V gene lost 7 bases and the J gene lost 4 bases, with 10 bases spanning the gap. This CDR3 has 12 residues. The sample's treatment: oral pan-JAK inhibitor, 5-10 mg twice daily. As part of sample collection, lesional scalp punch biopsies and peripheral blood were taken from alopecia areata patients.

Sequenced here: CD8+ T cells sorted from blood, sampled at week 24, from a patient treated with tofacitinib. The receptor was derived from a human donor with alopecia areata. V and J are TRBV19 and TRBJ1-2; D is perhaps TRBD1 (5 bases). As DNA, the CDR3 is TGTGCCAGTACGGGGGACCTCTATGGCTACACCTTC. Protein sequence: CASTGDLYGYTF.